This T cell receptor beta chain was recovered during a study of blood T cell repertoires in COVID-19. Worth noting for this clone: The junction departs from germline at one end; a sequencing error may be responsible.

The germline gives CDR1 SSHAT, CDR2 FNYEAQ (reference sequence). The CDR3 has 15 residues. The data were produced by immunoSEQ multiplex PCR, yet TCRdb's version contains in-frame clones alone and is incomplete. Of about 69,000 clones in the sample, about four fifths were seen once. The receptor comes from a woman aged 80 or over with acute or convalescent COVID-19. Sequenced sample: peripheral blood. The chain recombines TRBV7-7 with TRBJ2-3; 8 bases match TRBD1. CDR3 DNA: TGTGCTAGCAGCTTAACAGGGGGTAGCACAGATACGCAGTATTTT. Translating gives CASSLTGGSTDTQYF.